The clone carrying this TCR beta chain was detected many times. TCRdb redid the calling of the reads with MiXCR, one entry per CDR3 protein. The repertoire has 250,000 or so distinct CDR3 sequences, around 26% of them found once; the top ten carry around 6.8%. The source of the sample is a study of kidney transplant recipient with SARS-CoV-2 infection. V was pared by 2 bases and J by 4 bases, with 9 bases of the junction left unmatched. The CDR3 runs to 16 residues. CDR1 and CDR2 from the germline V gene are LNHNV and YYDKDF (reference sequence). Sequences were derived from a blood sample, sampled at baseline and between days 110 and 120 from a kidney transplant recipient. The V call is TRBV15, the J call TRBJ2-5; 8 bases are shared with TRBD1. This clonotype was obtained from a young adult male patient who had COVID-19 and was a kidney transplant recipient. Some of the T cells may derive from the graft donor. The CDR3 is CATSRRTGLKAETQYF. CDR3 coding DNA: TGTGCCACCAGCAGACGGACAGGGTTGAAGGCAGAGACCCAGTACTTC.